These 11 T cell receptor beta chains were sequenced from one sample in a study of blood T cell repertoires in COVID-19. Generated by immunoSEQ multiplex PCR, the TCRdb table keeps only in-frame clones and is missing some. The sample has some 390,000 clones, roughly nine tenths seen once; the top ten hold 1.1%. Sequencing was done on a sample of PBMCs or T cells enriched from blood (not recorded which). The receptors originated from a young man who had recovered from COVID-19.

CDR3 nucleotides: TGTGCCTGGAGAGAGGAGGTAGGAGAAGTCACCGGGGAGCTGTTTTTT. This gives the protein CAWREEVGEVTGELFF. This chain connects TRBV30 to TRBJ2-2, with TRBD2 as a possible D gene (5 bases). This CDR3 has 16 amino acids. Germline-derived CDR1 and CDR2 are GTSNPN and SVGIG (reference sequence). Trimming pared 3 bases from V and 4 bases from J, leaving 18 bases between.

The chain uses TRBV27 and TRBJ2-7, with D maybe TRBD1 (7 bases). The V gene lost 8 bases and the J gene lost 4 bases, with 12 bases spanning the gap. From germline, CDR1 is MNHEY and CDR2 SMNVEV (reference sequence). The CDR3 loop spans 12 amino acids. In nucleotides, the CDR3 is TGTGCCAGCGCCCAGGGGGGATACGAGCAGTACTTC. Its translation: CASAQGGYEQYF.

V and J are TRBV14 and TRBJ2-3; TRBD2 agrees at 10 bases. This CDR3 has 16 residues. Per the germline V gene, CDR1 is SGHDN and CDR2 is FVKESK. Unmatched junction bases numbered 9, after V lost 4 bases and J lost 5 bases. DNA of the CDR3: TGTGCCAGCAGCCCGGGCAGCGGGAGGGCCTTAGATACGCAGTATTTT. Residues: CASSPGSGRALDTQYF. Full variable domain (rest looked up from reference TRBV14 and TRBJ2-3): EAGVTQFPSHSVIEKGQTVTLRCDPISGHDNLYWYRRVMGKEIKFLLHFVKESKQDESGMPNNRFLAERTGGTYSTLKVQPAELEDSGVYFCASSPGSGRALDTQYFGPGTRLTVL.

This clone was detected a few times. The chain uses TRBV11-2 and TRBJ1-3; 8 positions agree with TRBD1. V lost 5 bases to trimming and J lost 3 bases; unmatched junction nucleotides: 6. CDR3 length equals 15 residues. Germline CDR1 and CDR2: SGHAT and FQNNGV. In nucleotides, the CDR3 is TGTGCCAGCAGCATGACAGGGGTGCGTGGAAACACCATATATTTT. It encodes CASSMTGVRGNTIYF.

The chain recombines TRBV7-2 with TRBJ2-7, with 7 bases that match TRBD2. Germline CDR1 and CDR2: SGHTA and FQGNSA. The CDR3 is 16 residues long. V shed 6 bases and J 2 bases; nucleotides not matched to a gene: 13. The CDR3 coding sequence is TGTGCCAGCAGTTTAAGGCTAGCGGATGACCCCTACGAGCAGTACTTC. Amino acid sequence: CASSLRLADDPYEQYF.

The rearrangement joins TRBV6-2 or TRBV6-3 to TRBJ2-4; possibly TRBD1 for D (5 bases). With 2 bases removed from V and 3 bases from J, the gap between germline ends came to 14 bases. The CDR3 is 16 residues long. Germline CDR1 is MNHEY and CDR2 is SVGEGT. For the CDR3, the DNA is TGTGCCAGCAGTTACGGGGCGGAGTCGGTCAAAAACATTCAGTACTTC. This encodes CASSYGAESVKNIQYF.

The gene calls are TRBV19 and TRBJ1-3; TRBD1 agrees at 7 bases. Germline CDR1 is LNHDA and CDR2 is SQIVND (reference sequence). The CDR3 contains 14 residues. The ends lost 7 bases at V and 3 bases at J; junction bases unmatched: 6. The CDR3 reads CASINQGVGNTIYF. In nucleotides, the CDR3 is TGTGCCAGTATTAACCAGGGGGTTGGAAACACCATATATTTT.

As concerns this clone: Other DNA sequences from this sample encode an identical CDR3 as well. The chain uses TRBV7-8 and TRBJ2-7; D may be TRBD1 (6 bases). The CDR3 runs to 13 residues. Deletions cut 0 bases from V and 3 bases from J, with 6 bases between. Germline loops: CDR1 SGHVS, CDR2 FQNEAQ. CDR3 in DNA: TGTGCCAGCAGCTTAGCAGGGGGCTACGAGCAGTACTTC. Amino acid sequence: CASSLAGGYEQYF.

The rearrangement uses TRBV12-3 or TRBV12-4 and TRBJ1-2, with 8 positions matching TRBD1. The CDR3 extends over 13 amino acids. V was clipped by 3 bases and J by 8 bases; unmatched bases: 5. CDR3 bases: TGTGCCAGCAGTTTTCAGGGGGCGGGAGGCTACACCTTC. Encoded protein: CASSFQGAGGYTF.

The V call is TRBV7-9, the J call TRBJ1-1; 7 positions match TRBD1. The V and J ends lost 4 bases and 5 bases, in that order; junction bases with no gene match: 7. CDR1 is SEHNR, CDR2 FQNEAQ, per germline (reference sequence). The CDR3 contains 14 residues. CDR3 sequence (DNA): TGTGCCAGCAGCTACAGACAGGGTAAGACTGAAGCTTTCTTT. Residues: CASSYRQGKTEAFF.

The chain has TRBV9 and TRBJ2-3, with 8 bases aligning to TRBD1. V dropped 1 base and J dropped 4; count of bases not matched to a gene: 8. Germline V gene lookup returns CDR1 SGDLS and CDR2 YYNGEE. CDR3 length: 16 residues. The CDR3 nucleotides are TGTGCCAGCAGCGTAAGTTGGACAGGGCACCCAGATACGCAGTATTTT. This sequence encodes CASSVSWTGHPDTQYF.